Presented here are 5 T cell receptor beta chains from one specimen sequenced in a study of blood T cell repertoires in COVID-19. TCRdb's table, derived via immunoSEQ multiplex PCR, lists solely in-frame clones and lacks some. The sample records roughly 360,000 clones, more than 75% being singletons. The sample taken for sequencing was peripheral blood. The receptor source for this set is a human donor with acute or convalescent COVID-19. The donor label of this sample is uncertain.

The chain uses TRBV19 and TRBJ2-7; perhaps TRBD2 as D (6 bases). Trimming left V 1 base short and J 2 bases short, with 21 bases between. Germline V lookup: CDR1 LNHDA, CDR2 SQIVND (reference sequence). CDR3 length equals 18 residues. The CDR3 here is CASSIALVKPGETYEQYF. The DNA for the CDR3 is TGTGCCAGTAGTATAGCCCTCGTGAAGCCGGGGGAGACCTACGAGCAGTACTTC. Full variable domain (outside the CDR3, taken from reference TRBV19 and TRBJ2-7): DGGITQSPKYLFRKEGQNVTLSCEQNLNHDAMYWYRQDPGQGLRLIYYSQIVNDFQKGDIAEGYSVSREKKESFPLTVTSAQKNPTAFYLCASSIALVKPGETYEQYFGPGTRLTVT.

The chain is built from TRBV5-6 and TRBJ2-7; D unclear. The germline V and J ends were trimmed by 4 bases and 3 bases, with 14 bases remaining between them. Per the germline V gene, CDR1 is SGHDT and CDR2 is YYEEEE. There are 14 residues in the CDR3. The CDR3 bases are TGTGCCAGCAGCGAAGCCCGACTCCGCTACGAGCAGTACTTC. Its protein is CASSEARLRYEQYF.

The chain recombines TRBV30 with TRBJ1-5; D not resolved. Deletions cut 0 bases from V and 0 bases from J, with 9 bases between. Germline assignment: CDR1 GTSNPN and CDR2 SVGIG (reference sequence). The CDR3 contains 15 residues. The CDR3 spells CAWSVLSYSNQPQHF. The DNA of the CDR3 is TGTGCCTGGAGTGTACTGTCTTATAGCAATCAGCCCCAGCATTTT.

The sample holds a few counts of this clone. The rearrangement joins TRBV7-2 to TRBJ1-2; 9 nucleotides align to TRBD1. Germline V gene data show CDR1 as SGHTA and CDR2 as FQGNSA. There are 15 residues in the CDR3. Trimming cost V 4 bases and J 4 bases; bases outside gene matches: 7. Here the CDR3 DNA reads TGTGCCAGCAGCTCACAATTGACAGGGGGCTATGGCTACACCTTC. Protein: CASSSQLTGGYGYTF. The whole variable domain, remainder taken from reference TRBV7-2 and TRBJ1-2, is GAGVSQSPSNKVTEKGKDVELRCDPISGHTALYWYRQSLGQGLEFLIYFQGNSAPDKSGLPSDRFSAERTGGSVSTLTIQRTQQEDSAVYLCASSSQLTGGYGYTFGSGTRLTVV.

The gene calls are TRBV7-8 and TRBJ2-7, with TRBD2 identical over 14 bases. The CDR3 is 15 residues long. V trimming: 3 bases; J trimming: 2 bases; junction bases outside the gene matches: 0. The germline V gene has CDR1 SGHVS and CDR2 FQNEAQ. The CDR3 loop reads CASSLTSGGAYEQYF. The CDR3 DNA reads TGTGCCAGCAGCTTGACTAGCGGGGGGGCCTACGAGCAGTACTTC.